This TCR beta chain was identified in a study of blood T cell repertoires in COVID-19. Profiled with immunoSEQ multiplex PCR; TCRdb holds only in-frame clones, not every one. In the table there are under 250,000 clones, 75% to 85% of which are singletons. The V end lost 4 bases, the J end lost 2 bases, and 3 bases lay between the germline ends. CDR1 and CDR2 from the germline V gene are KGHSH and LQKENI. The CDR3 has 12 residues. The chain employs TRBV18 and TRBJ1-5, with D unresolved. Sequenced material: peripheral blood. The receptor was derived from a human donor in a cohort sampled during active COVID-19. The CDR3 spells CASSRGNQPQHF. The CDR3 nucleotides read TGTGCCAGCTCACGCGGCAATCAGCCCCAGCATTTT.